The 16 T cell receptor beta chains below come from one sample, sequenced in a study of vaccination and CD4 T cells after COVID-19. Specified treatment: approximately nine-day PBMC culture with coronavirus spike peptide pools or control peptides (ViraFEST assay). Which antigens these TCRs recognize remains unknown. Once obtained from cultured CD4+ T cells, the DNA was sequenced using the Oncomine TCR Beta short-read assay. Each CDR3 protein is one row after TCRdb ran MiXCR on the PCR reads. The sample shows 7,500 or so distinct CDR3 sequences, around 79% of them seen only once. The sample comprised CD4+ T cells from blood, cultured in vitro. Receptors originate from a human donor who had recovered from COVID-19.

V usage is TRBV24-1 and J usage is TRBJ2-5; 10 bases fit TRBD1. This CDR3 comprises 15 residues. V lost 3 bases to trimming and J lost 4 bases; unmatched junction nucleotides: 4. CDR1 KGHDR and CDR2 SFDVKD come from the germline V gene. In DNA, the CDR3 is TGTGCCACCAGTGATCCCCGGACAGGGGGAGAGACCCAGTACTTC. This gives the protein CATSDPRTGGETQYF.

The sample holds a few counts of this clonotype. CDR3 residues: CAMGSGRPPYGYTF. The CDR3 coding sequence is TGTGCCATGGGATCCGGGAGGCCTCCCTATGGCTACACCTTC. V gene TRBV10-3 combines with J gene TRBJ1-2; D is unclear. Trimming took 9 bases from V and 4 from J, leaving 18 bases between them. CDR1 is ENHRY and CDR2 is SYGVKD in the germline V gene. This CDR3 comprises 14 residues.

This clonotype was seen a few times. The rearrangement joins TRBV20-1 to TRBJ1-3; D gene unclear. This CDR3 contains 12 residues. Germline lookup yields CDR1 DFQATT and CDR2 SNEGSKA (reference sequence). V lost 3 bases and J 3 bases, leaving 6 bases between the germline ends. The CDR3 DNA reads TGCAGTGCTAGGTCCTTTGGAAACACCATATATTTT. Translating gives CSARSFGNTIYF.

CDR3 in DNA: TGCGCCAGCAGCCAAGGATGGGCCGACGGAAACACCATATATTTT. Its translation: CASSQGWADGNTIYF. This rearrangement joins TRBV4-3 to TRBJ1-3; no firm D call. CDR3 length: 15 residues. The V end lost 1 base, the J end lost 4 bases, and 11 bases lay between the germline ends. Germline CDR1 is LGHNA and CDR2 is YSLEER.

This chain connects TRBV28 to TRBJ1-1; no definite D call. V dropped 6 bases and J dropped 1 base, with 6 bases sitting between them. The CDR3 has 12 amino acids. The germline CDR1 and CDR2 sequences are MDHEN and SYDVKM. The CDR3 region is CASRQQNTEAFF. The CDR3 bases are TGTGCCAGCAGGCAACAGAACACTGAAGCTTTCTTT.

This chain links TRBV19 with TRBJ1-5; maybe TRBD1 (5 bases). V shed 7 bases and J shed 4 bases, with 17 bases lying between them. Germline CDR1 LNHDA, CDR2 SQIVND (reference sequence). The length of the CDR3 is 15 residues. The CDR3 protein is CASIDTGVGNQPQHF. CDR3 nucleotides: TGTGCCAGTATCGACACGGGGGTTGGAAATCAGCCCCAGCATTTT. The whole variable domain, filled in from reference TRBV19 and TRBJ1-5, reads DGGITQSPKYLFRKEGQNVTLSCEQNLNHDAMYWYRQDPGQGLRLIYYSQIVNDFQKGDIAEGYSVSREKKESFPLTVTSAQKNPTAFYLCASIDTGVGNQPQHFGDGTRLSIL.

The V and J genes are TRBV15 and TRBJ1-5; D is unresolved. The CDR3 extends over 15 amino acids. The V gene lost 5 bases and the J gene lost 9 bases, with 20 bases spanning the gap. Germline V gives CDR1 LNHNV, CDR2 YYDKDF (reference sequence). The CDR3 coding sequence is TGTGCCACCAGCGCTAACCAGGAGGGCCGTCGGCCCCAGCATTTT. Translated: CATSANQEGRRPQHF.

This clonotype was recorded only once. The V call is TRBV21-1, the J call TRBJ1-1; TRBD1, the table's D call, was not compared with the DNA. TRBV21-1 constitutes a pseudogene. The CDR3 is 15 residues long. Here the CDR3 DNA reads TGTGCCAGCAGCAAAGGACGGGGGATGAACACTGAAGCTTTCTTT. Translated, it gives CASSKGRGMNTEAFF.

The chain employs TRBV19 and TRBJ1-5; TRBD1 is a possible D gene (5 bases). V shed 1 base and J shed 1 base, with 8 bases lying between them. CDR3 length: 15 amino acids. CDR1 is LNHDA and CDR2 is SQIVND in the germline V gene (reference sequence). In nucleotides, the CDR3 is TGTGCCAGTAGTATAGGACAGACAAGCAATCAGCCCCAGCATTTT. This translates into CASSIGQTSNQPQHF.

This sequence joins TRBV7-9 and TRBJ2-3; D might be TRBD1 or TRBD2, each matching 7 bases. Germline CDR1 SEHNR, CDR2 FQNEAQ (reference sequence). The CDR3 is made up of 16 amino acids. Trimming took 5 bases from V and 5 from J, leaving 20 bases between them. For the CDR3, the DNA is TGTGCCAGCAGCCCCCGGGGGAGGGGGCGTCTAGATACGCAGTATTTT. Its protein product is CASSPRGRGRLDTQYF.

This rearrangement joins TRBV5-5 to TRBJ2-7, with D tentatively TRBD2 (5 bases). CDR1 is SGHKS and CDR2 is YYEKEE in the germline V gene (reference sequence). Trimming took off 2 bases at V and 3 bases at J, with 6 bases between the two ends. The CDR3 spans 12 residues. CDR3 nucleotide sequence: TGTGCCAGCAGCTTCGGGGTCTACGAGCAGTACTTC. It codes for CASSFGVYEQYF. The full variable domain, in which reference TRBV5-5 and TRBJ2-7 provide the parts outside the CDR3, is DAGVTQSPTHLIKTRGQQVTLRCSPISGHKSVSWYQQVLGQGPQFIFQYYEKEERGRGNFPDRFSARQFPNYSSELNVNALLLGDSALYLCASSFGVYEQYFGPGTRLTVT.

Remarks on this clonotype: One end of the junction does not line up with germline, which may come from a read error. Here the CDR3 reads CASSVTGTREETQYF. CDR3 coding DNA: TGCGCCAGCAGCGTGACCGGGACTAGGGAAGAGACCCAGTACTTC. The J gene is TRBJ2-5, the V gene TRBV7-9; 8 bases match TRBD2. CDR1 is SEHNR and CDR2 is FQNEAQ in the germline V gene (reference sequence). The length of the CDR3 is 15 residues.

With respect to this clonotype: This may come from a read error, since a much larger clone is one base off. V is TRBV20-1 and J is TRBJ2-1, with D maybe TRBD1 (6 bases). The end of the DNA is better explained by TRBJ2-7, so the J call may be wrong. This CDR3 has 14 residues. Germline-derived CDR1 and CDR2 are DFQATT and SNEGSKA (reference sequence). CDR3 DNA: TGCAGTGCTGATATGTGGGGGCGGTTATACGAGCAGTACTTC. Protein sequence: CSADMWGRLYEQYF.

A note on this clonotype: At one end the junction does not follow the germline gene, possibly because of a read error. J is TRBJ1-2 and V is TRBV7-2; no definite D call. Germline CDR1 and CDR2: SGHTA and FQGNSA. The CDR3 spans 16 residues. The CDR3 is CASSQELTVPLYGYTF. For the CDR3, the DNA is TGCGCCAGCAGCCAAGAATTAACAGTTCCTCTCTATGGCTACACCTTC.

The chain combines TRBV5-4 with TRBJ2-7, with D possibly matching TRBD1 (7 bases). CDR1 is SGHNT and CDR2 is YYREEE in the germline V gene (reference sequence). The CDR3 is 13 residues long. V lost 4 bases and J 4 bases, leaving 12 bases between the germline ends. For the CDR3, the DNA is TGTGCCAGCAGCCCGACAGGGAGGTACGAGCAGTACTTC. Translated, it gives CASSPTGRYEQYF.

The chain is built from TRBV27 and TRBJ1-3; TRBD1 is a possible D gene (6 bases). The germline CDR1 and CDR2 sequences are MNHEY and SMNVEV (reference sequence). Trimming shortened V by 8 bases and J by 4 bases, and 12 bases separated the two germline ends. This CDR3 contains 13 residues. The CDR3 loop is CASRAGAGNTIYF. CDR3 bases: TGTGCCAGCCGGGCGGGGGCGGGAAACACCATATATTTT.